Listed below are T cell receptor beta chains from one sample, sequenced in a study of blood T cells in healthy people across ages. MiXCR, run by TCRdb on the 5' RACE reads, gives a single entry per CDR3 protein. The sample includes around 520,000 distinct CDR3 sequences, about 28% seen only once; the top ten take approximately 4%. The sample was also reused in another study, on T cells of mothers and their children.

The sequencing sample was made of blood. The receptors here all came from a boy aged 2-9 years in good health. Both conserved end residues are trimmed from each CDR3. The size field is filled for only some rows; it gives once, few, many or a size class.

j_gene	v_gene	abundance	CDR3aa
TRBJ1-1	TRBV7-2	.	ASSLRWDREVL
TRBJ2-7	TRBV7-2	few	ASSLGWTGTLGGQY
TRBJ2-2	TRBV4-2	few	ASSQDIAEISNTGELF
TRBJ2-4	TRBV20-1	few	SARDRLANKNIQY
TRBJ2-3	TRBV29-1	.	SVLQESKTQY
TRBJ2-6	TRBV7-8	.	ASSFRGANVLT
TRBJ1-2	TRBV2	.	ASNLLQGAVNGYT
TRBJ2-5	TRBV7-9	few	ASSDAGWQETQY
TRBJ1-1	TRBV13	few	ASSLGRGGMNTEAF
TRBJ2-5	TRBV6-5	.	ASSTWTSGGETQY
TRBJ2-1	TRBV20-1	once	SARTSGGSRNEQF
.	TRBV2	once	ASSEDRDNEQF
.	TRBV10-1	.	ASSEYLSYEQY
TRBJ1-2	TRBV7-9	.	ASSLAAHYT
TRBJ1-5	TRBV6-1	.	ASTGSNQPQH
.	TRBV15	.	ATSMPRIGVIYEQF
TRBJ2-1	TRBV5-1	many	ASSFRAGSNEQF
TRBJ2-2	TRBV6-5	few	ASSYSGATTGELF
TRBJ2-6	TRBV29-1	.	SVGGGAGANVLT
TRBJ1-2	TRBV4-3	few	ASSQDGNYGYT
TRBJ1-1	TRBV7-3	few	ASSPGTSLNTEAF
TRBJ1-1	TRBV15	few	ATSSPPKGNTEAF
TRBJ1-3	TRBV9	.	ASSVPGTIY
TRBJ2-7	TRBV29-1	.	SVEGHSGHSYEQY
.	TRBV20-1	.	SASAPGQGSYEQY
TRBJ1-1	TRBV5-5	.	ASSLGTGYGAF
TRBJ2-1	TRBV20-1	many	SARVSETEQF
TRBJ2-5	TRBV6-1	few	ASSSNQGKETQY
TRBJ1-3	TRBV18	few	ASSPALRAHQGGNTIY
.	TRBV11-2	.	ASSLDMGLAGAWGNEQY
TRBJ2-2	TRBV2	.	ASSVTGTSSFGELF
TRBJ1-2	TRBV3-1	few	ASRAGGAPNGYT
TRBJ2-7	TRBV6-5	few	ASSYWRTSGGYEQY
TRBJ1-3	TRBV13	few	ASSFGTPSSGNTIY
TRBJ2-3	TRBV20-1	.	SATLAGGADTQY
TRBJ2-1	TRBV10-3	many	ATPIGNNEQF
TRBJ1-1	TRBV3-1	.	ASSQGGTGNTETF
TRBJ1-1	TRBV18	few	ASSLAVGQGNTEAF
TRBJ2-2	TRBV7-3	.	ASSTSGGDTGELF
TRBJ2-5	TRBV9	many	ASSVGGGETQY
TRBJ1-3	TRBV7-2	once	ASSPSSGQGSGNTIY
.	TRBV2	.	ASSNEPRGEQY
TRBJ1-1	TRBV25-1	.	ASGGTGVGEAF
TRBJ2-2	TRBV7-2	few	ASSQPGLGDAGELF
TRBJ1-2	TRBV30	.	AWRLTVSAGYT
TRBJ2-7	TRBV6-5	.	ASSIGPYSYEQY
TRBJ2-1	TRBV29-1	.	SVDSFSYNEQF
TRBJ2-5	TRBV29-1	.	SVTGGGETQY